This entry concerns a single T cell receptor beta chain. Produced via immunoSEQ multiplex PCR; TCRdb's table is partial and in-frame only. The sample has 250,000 to 350,000 clones, 90% seen once. This specimen belongs to a study of blood T cell repertoires in COVID-19. Study context: Collection of acute and convalescent COVID-19 samples took place in the United States, Italy and Spain.

This receptor was obtained from a woman between 18 and 30 years old with acute COVID-19. Sample: PBMCs or T cells enriched from blood (not recorded which).

The CDR3 sequence: CASSHRPGQGFGTIYF. The CDR3 DNA follows: TGTGCCAGCAGCCATCGTCCGGGACAGGGATTTGGCACCATATATTTT. The chain is built from TRBV14 and TRBJ1-3, with 9 positions matching TRBD1. The CDR3 has 16 residues. J was trimmed by 9 bases and V by 3 bases; bases with no gene match: 12. In germline, CDR1 is SGHDN, CDR2 FVKESK.